The next 12 T cell receptor beta chains were all read from a single sample in a study of blood T cell repertoires in COVID-19 (dated by TCRdb to the early 2020s). The method behind the library was the immunoSEQ multiplex PCR assay. In its TCRdb copy, this immuneACCESS table keeps in-frame sequences only and misses some clones. Where compared with another copy, unresolved V genes explain less than half of these, and the others have no known cause. This sample lists over 150,000 clones; approximately 91% were detected once. The top ten clonotypes cover roughly 2% of the sample. Sequenced: peripheral blood. These receptors all come from a man aged 18 to 30 with acute or convalescent COVID-19.

V gene TRBV4-1 combines with J gene TRBJ1-5; the match to TRBD1 covers 7 bases. The CDR3 is 16 residues long. V shed 1 base and J 6 bases; nucleotides not matched to a gene: 9. CDR1 is MGHRA and CDR2 is YSYEKL in the germline V gene. The CDR3 nucleotides read TGCGCCAGCAGCCAAGTGGACAGGCGAGAAATTCAGCCCCAGCATTTT. This gives the protein CASSQVDRREIQPQHF.

The gene calls are TRBV5-1 and TRBJ2-3, with D uncertain. The V end was cut by 3 bases, the J end by 0 bases, with 11 bases between. This CDR3 region has 15 residues. CDR1 SGHRS and CDR2 YFSETQ come from the germline V gene. The CDR3 nucleotides read TGCGCCAGCAGCTGGTACTTCGCTAGCACAGATACGCAGTATTTT. It specifies CASSWYFASTDTQYF. Drawing the rest from reference TRBV5-1 and TRBJ2-3, the complete variable domain is KAGVTQTPRYLIKTRGQQVTLSCSPISGHRSVSWYQQTPGQGLQFLFEYFSETQRNKGNFPGRFSGRQFSNSRSEMNVSTLELGDSALYLCASSWYFASTDTQYFGPGTRLTVL.

This clone was observed a single time. This chain connects TRBV9 to TRBJ2-7; D might be TRBD1 (6 bases). V lost 0 bases to trimming and J lost 6 bases, with 10 bases between them. The CDR3 runs 13 residues. Germline V CDR1 and CDR2: SGDLS, YYNGEE. CDR3 in amino acids: CASSVDRVGEQYF. CDR3 DNA: TGTGCCAGCAGCGTAGACAGGGTTGGCGAGCAGTACTTC.

The V call is TRBV5-4, the J call TRBJ1-4; maybe TRBD1 (5 bases). Trimming removed 1 base from V and 5 bases from J, with 9 bases in between. Germline V CDR1 and CDR2: SGHNT, YYREEE (reference sequence). CDR3 length: 14 amino acids. The CDR3 reads CASSLSRVNEKLFF. The CDR3 DNA reads TGTGCCAGCAGCTTGTCCAGGGTGAATGAAAAACTGTTTTTT.

The chain recombines TRBV29-1 with TRBJ1-2; the match to TRBD1 covers 8 bases. Trimming cost V 6 bases and J 4 bases; bases outside gene matches: 1. Germline V gene sequence: CDR1 SQVTM, CDR2 ANQGSEA. The CDR3 contains 11 residues. CDR3 region: CSVTGGYGYTF. The CDR3 DNA reads TGCAGCGTAACAGGGGGCTATGGCTACACCTTC.

The chain is built from TRBV6-5 and TRBJ1-3; D is unclear. V lost 7 bases and J lost 0, with 13 bases in between. Germline-derived CDR1 and CDR2 are MNHEY and SVGAGI. The CDR3 extends over 15 amino acids. This chain's CDR3 is CASMIEGGSGNTIYF. The CDR3 nucleotides are TGTGCCAGCATGATCGAGGGAGGCTCTGGAAACACCATATATTTT.

This chain connects TRBV29-1 to TRBJ2-1, with 11 bases that match TRBD2. From germline, CDR1 is SQVTM and CDR2 ANQGSEA. This CDR3 has 14 amino acids. V shed 5 bases and J 7 bases; nucleotides not matched to a gene: 7. The CDR3 DNA reads as TGCAGCGTTTTTACTAGCGGGAGCAGGAATGAGCAGTTCTTC. It specifies CSVFTSGSRNEQFF.

The chain has TRBV2 and TRBJ2-2; a weak D match, TRBD2 (6 bases). Germline lookup yields CDR1 SNHLY and CDR2 FYNNEI. CDR3 length: 13 amino acids. Trimming took 7 bases from V and 2 from J, leaving 8 bases between them. The CDR3 DNA sequence: TGTGCCAGCATGGAGGGTAACACCGGGGAGCTGTTTTTT. This codes for CASMEGNTGELFF.

The chain recombines TRBV6-4 with TRBJ2-1; 8 bases align to TRBD2. In germline, CDR1 is MRHNA, CDR2 SNTAGT. The junction had 5 bases not matched to a gene; V was cut back by 0 bases and J by 4 bases. CDR3 size: 16 residues. Here the CDR3 reads CASSDSTSGHYNEQFF. The CDR3 DNA sequence: TGTGCCAGCAGTGACTCTACTAGCGGACATTACAATGAGCAGTTCTTC.

The chain links TRBV18 to TRBJ1-1, with TRBD1 matching over 8 bases. This CDR3 comprises 15 residues. V trimming: 6 bases; J trimming: 1 base; junction bases outside the gene matches: 7. CDR1 and CDR2 from the germline V gene are KGHSH and LQKENI. DNA of the CDR3: TGTGCCAGCTCGCTGGGACAGGCGGGGAACACTGAAGCTTTCTTT. It yields the protein CASSLGQAGNTEAFF. Full variable domain (outside the CDR3, taken from reference TRBV18 and TRBJ1-1): NAGVMQNPRHLVRRRGQEARLRCSPMKGHSHVYWYRQLPEEGLKFMVYLQKENIIDESGMPKERFSAEFPKEGPSILRIQQVVRGDSAAYFCASSLGQAGNTEAFFGQGTRLTVV.

The J gene is TRBJ2-5, the V gene TRBV20-1; 11 positions match TRBD2. The length of the CDR3 is 16 residues. Germline CDR1 and CDR2: DFQATT and SNEGSKA (reference sequence). Losses at the gene ends were 3 bases for V and 2 bases for J; bases not matched to a gene: 8. Here the CDR3 DNA reads TGCAGTGCTAGTAGCGGGAGGGCCTTAGGGCAAGAGACCCAGTACTTC. It yields the protein CSASSGRALGQETQYF.

The chain is built from TRBV7-2 and TRBJ1-2, with a tentative D call TRBD1 (6 bases). This CDR3 comprises 15 residues. The germline V gene has CDR1 SGHTA and CDR2 FQGNSA. Between the trimmed V and J ends, which lost 4 bases and 1 base, there was a span of 13 bases. CDR3 bases: TGTGCCAGCAGCTACAGGGTCAGAGATAACTATGGCTACACCTTC. It yields the protein CASSYRVRDNYGYTF.